The rows below give T cell receptor beta chains drawn from one sample of a study of PD-1 blockade in classical Hodgkin lymphoma. The table came from immunoSEQ multiplex PCR; TCRdb's copy has only in-frame clones and leaves some out. Counted here are about 94,000 clones, 89% occurring once; the ten biggest clones make up about 10%. The sequenced sample was peripheral blood mononuclear cells (PBMCs), obtained before the second cycle of nivolumab. The source is a human donor with classical Hodgkin lymphoma. CDR3s include the opening cysteine and the closing phenylalanine or tryptophan. D genes are given only for firm matches. Clone size is stated in some rows and not others, as once, few, many or a class when expanded.

clone_size,v_call,d_call,cdr3_length,j_call,cdr3_nt,cdr3_aa
NA,TRBV7-3,NA,13,TRBJ2-3,TGTGCCAGCAGCGCAGGGGGGGCAGATACGCAGTATTTT,CASSAGGADTQYF
NA,TRBV21-1,NA,18,TRBJ1-4,TGTGCCAGCAGCGGACGGGACAGCCACCCGGAGGGAAATGAAAAACTGTTTTTT,CASSGRDSHPEGNEKLFF
NA,TRBV27,TRBD1,17,TRBJ2-6,TGTGCCAGCAGTCCGGGGACAGGGGGCTCTGGGGCCAACGTCCTGACTTTC,CASSPGTGGSGANVLTF
NA,TRBV28,NA,14,TRBJ1-1,TGTGCCAGCAACTCCCTTCTAGGGGTCCCTGAAGCTTTCTTT,CASNSLLGVPEAFF
NA,TRBV7-6,TRBD2,14,TRBJ2-1,TGTGCCAGCAGCCCGACTAGCGGGAGAAATGAGCAGTTCTTC,CASSPTSGRNEQFF
once,TRBV19,NA,12,TRBJ1-5,TGTGCCAGTAGGGGTAGCAATCAGCCCCAGCATTTT,CASRGSNQPQHF
NA,TRBV2,TRBD1,15,TRBJ2-5,TGTGCCAGCAGTGAACCTAGGACAGGGGGGGAGACCCAGTACTTC,CASSEPRTGGETQYF
NA,TRBV14,NA,12,TRBJ2-7,TGTGCCAGCAGCCAAGTGGGAGTCGAGCAGTACTTC,CASSQVGVEQYF
NA,TRBV6-6,NA,13,TRBJ1-5,TGTGCCAGCAGTACAGTAGGGAATCAGCCCCAGCATTTT,CASSTVGNQPQHF
NA,TRBV4-2,NA,15,TRBJ1-5,TGTGCCAGCAGCCAAGGGCAGGGGAGCAATCAGCCCCAGCATTTT,CASSQGQGSNQPQHF
NA,TRBV4-1,NA,13,TRBJ2-7,TGCGCCAGCAGCCAAGATCCGACCTACGAGCAGTACTTC,CASSQDPTYEQYF
few,TRBV4-2,NA,14,TRBJ1-1,TGTGCCAGCAGCCTACAATCGGGAGACACTGAAGCTTTCTTT,CASSLQSGDTEAFF
NA,TRBV28,TRBD1,14,TRBJ1-4,TGTGCCAGCAGTTCGACAGGGCGAAATGAAAAACTGTTTTTT,CASSSTGRNEKLFF
few,TRBV5-6,TRBD1,16,TRBJ1-2,TGTGCCAGCAGCTTGGAGGGGACAGGGTACAATTATGGCTACACCTTC,CASSLEGTGYNYGYTF
NA,TRBV15,TRBD1,20,TRBJ1-5,TGTGCCACCAGCAGAGATTTTTACAGGGGGCAGGGAAATAGCAATCAGCCCCAGCATTTT,CATSRDFYRGQGNSNQPQHF
NA,TRBV5-1,TRBD1,15,TRBJ1-2,TGCGCCAGCAGCACCCGGACAGGGGGCAGTAGTGGCTACACCTTC,CASSTRTGGSSGYTF
many,TRBV5-1,NA,14,TRBJ1-6,TGCGCCAGCAGCTTGGTGGACAGAGGGACACCCCTCCACTTT,CASSLVDRGTPLHF
NA,TRBV28,NA,17,TRBJ2-1,TGTGCCAGCAGTAACCCTAAAGGCGCGCCCACTTACAATGAGCAGTTCTTC,CASSNPKGAPTYNEQFF
NA,TRBV2,NA,13,TRBJ1-5,TGTGCCAGCAGCCCGGATAGCAATCAGCCCCAGCATTTT,CASSPDSNQPQHF
NA,TRBV7-7,NA,14,TRBJ2-1,TGTGCCAGCAGCTTAGGACAGGACAACAATGAGCAGTTCTTC,CASSLGQDNNEQFF
once,TRBV27,TRBD1,16,TRBJ2-7,TGTGCCAGCAGTTTCTGGGACAGGGAAGGGCGCTACGAGCAGTACTTC,CASSFWDREGRYEQYF
NA,TRBV6-6,TRBD2,14,TRBJ2-5,TGTGCCAGCCAGTTGGGACTAGCGGAAGAGACCCAGTACTTC,CASQLGLAEETQYF
NA,TRBV4-1,NA,14,TRBJ2-3,TGCGCCAGCAGCCAAGGGACGGGAAAGAATACGCAGTATTTT,CASSQGTGKNTQYF
NA,TRBV6-1,TRBD1,15,TRBJ2-2,TGTGCCAGCAGTGTACGGGACAGGGGAACCGGGGAGCTGTTTTTT,CASSVRDRGTGELFF
NA,TRBV7-9,TRBD2,15,TRBJ2-1,TGTGCCAGCAGCTTTAGCGGGAGCGCTTACAATGAGCAGTTCTTC,CASSFSGSAYNEQFF
NA,TRBV7-8,TRBD2,17,TRBJ2-1,TGTGCCAGCAGCTTAGCGCTGAGTCTAGCGGGGTACAATGAGCAGTTCTTC,CASSLALSLAGYNEQFF
NA,TRBV5-1,NA,13,TRBJ2-7,TGCGCCAGCAGCTTGGCCCGGACCTACGAGCAGTACTTC,CASSLARTYEQYF
NA,TRBV5-1,NA,15,TRBJ2-7,TGCGCCAGCAGCTTTCTCGGGGATAGCTCCTACGAGCAGTACTTC,CASSFLGDSSYEQYF
NA,TRBV6-1,TRBD1,14,TRBJ1-1,TGTGCCAGCAGTGAACCACTGGACAGGGATGAAGCTTTCTTT,CASSEPLDRDEAFF
NA,TRBV11-3,TRBD2,13,TRBJ2-1,TGTGCCAGCAGCCCGCGGGGGGGCAATGAGCAGTTCTTC,CASSPRGGNEQFF
NA,TRBV4-2,TRBD2,15,TRBJ2-2,TGTGCCAGCAGCCAAGGGACTAGCGGGACCGGGGAGCTGTTTTTT,CASSQGTSGTGELFF
NA,TRBV6-1,NA,15,TRBJ2-1,TGTGCCAGCAGTGAACCTGTTAGTTTAGACAATGAGCAGTTCTTC,CASSEPVSLDNEQFF
NA,TRBV27,NA,13,TRBJ2-1,TGTGCCAGCAGTTTCAGGGGGGGCCCTGAGCAGTTCTTC,CASSFRGGPEQFF
NA,TRBV18,TRBD2,18,TRBJ2-1,TGTGCCAGCTCACCACTGGGGACTAGCGCCAGCTCCTACAATGAGCAGTTCTTC,CASSPLGTSASSYNEQFF
NA,TRBV28,NA,15,TRBJ1-1,TGTGCCAGCAGTCCGGAAACAGATTCCAGCGGGGAAGCTTTCTTT,CASSPETDSSGEAFF
NA,TRBV7-2,TRBD1,16,TRBJ2-5,TGTGCCAGCAGCTTAGTCGACTGGGACAGTGGGATGGCCCAGTACTTC,CASSLVDWDSGMAQYF
once,TRBV5-1,NA,17,TRBJ2-1,TGCGCCAGCAGCTTGGGTGCTAGCCTCAGCTCCTACAATGAGCAGTTCTTC,CASSLGASLSSYNEQFF
NA,TRBV30,TRBD1,16,TRBJ2-2,TGTGCCTGGAAAGACAGGGGGCACCCGGGCACCGGGGAGCTGTTTTTT,CAWKDRGHPGTGELFF
few,TRBV18,TRBD1,14,TRBJ1-6,TGTGCCAGCTCACGGGACAGAACGAATTCACCCCTCCACTTT,CASSRDRTNSPLHF